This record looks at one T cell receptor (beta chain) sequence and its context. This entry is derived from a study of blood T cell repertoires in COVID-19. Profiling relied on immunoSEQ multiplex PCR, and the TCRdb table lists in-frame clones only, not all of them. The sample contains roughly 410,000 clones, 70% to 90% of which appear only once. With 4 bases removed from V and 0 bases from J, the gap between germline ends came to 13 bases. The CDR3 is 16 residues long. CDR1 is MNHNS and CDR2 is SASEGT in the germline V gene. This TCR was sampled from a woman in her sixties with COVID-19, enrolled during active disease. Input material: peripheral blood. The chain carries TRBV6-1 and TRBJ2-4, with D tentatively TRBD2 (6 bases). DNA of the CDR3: TGTGCCAGCAGTGTGAGTATAGCGGTAGCCAAAAACATTCAGTACTTC. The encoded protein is CASSVSIAVAKNIQYF.